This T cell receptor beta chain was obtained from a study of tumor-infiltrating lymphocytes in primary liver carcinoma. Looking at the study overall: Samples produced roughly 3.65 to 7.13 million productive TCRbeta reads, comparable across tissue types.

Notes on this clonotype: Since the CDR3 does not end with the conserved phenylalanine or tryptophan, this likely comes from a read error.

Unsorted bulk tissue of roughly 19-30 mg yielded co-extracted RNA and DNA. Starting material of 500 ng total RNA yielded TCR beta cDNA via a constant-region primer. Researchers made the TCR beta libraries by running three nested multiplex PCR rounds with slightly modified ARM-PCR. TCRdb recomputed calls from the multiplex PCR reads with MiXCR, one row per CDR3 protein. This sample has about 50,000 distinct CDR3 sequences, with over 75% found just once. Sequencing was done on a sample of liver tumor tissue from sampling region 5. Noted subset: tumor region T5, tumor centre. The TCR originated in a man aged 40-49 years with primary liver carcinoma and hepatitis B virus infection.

DNA of the CDR3: TGTGCCAGCAGCTTAAGACTAGCGGGGAGCACGGATATGCAGTATTTA. This codes for CASSLRLAGSTDMQYL. The rearrangement links TRBV11-2 to TRBJ2-3, with 11 bases matching TRBD2. The CDR3 has 16 amino acids. Germline V lookup: CDR1 SGHAT, CDR2 FQNNGV.